This note documents a single TCR beta chain sequence. Other DNA variants within this sample encode the same CDR3. The whole isolated RNA underwent reverse transcription, so sequencing captured expressed TCRB transcripts. TCRdb keeps only in-frame clones here, not all; method: immunoSEQ multiplex PCR. The sample holds a few hundred thousand clones, around a quarter seen once. Germline-derived CDR1 and CDR2 are SEHNR and FQNEAQ (reference sequence). CDR3 length: 13 residues. V dropped 5 bases and J dropped 4 bases, with 12 bases sitting between them. The authors obtained over 98% purity in all sorted populations. This entry comes from a study of beta chain features in type 1 diabetes. Study-wide background: Across all samples, around 98 million sorted cells were examined.

This TCR derives from a man younger than 45 in good health. The sequenced sample was central memory CD4+ T cells from blood. The chain is built from TRBV7-9 and TRBJ2-7; D not certain. The CDR3 sequence is CASSLGPRYEQYF. The CDR3 nucleotides are TGTGCCAGCAGCCTGGGCCCCCGGTACGAGCAGTACTTC.